This TCR beta chain was sequenced in a study of control samples from healthy donors and cancer patients. This CDR3 contains 11 residues. The V and J ends lost 3 bases and 3 bases respectively, with 5 bases between them. Per the germline V gene, CDR1 is SQVTM and CDR2 is ANQGSEA. Method: immunoSEQ multiplex PCR; TCRdb's copy keeps in-frame clones and lacks some. The table lists around 120,000 clones, 85% to 95% of them singletons. V usage is TRBV29-1 and J usage is TRBJ1-1; D gene uncertain. This TCR was sampled from a man aged 50 to 60 with head and neck cancer. Sequencing was done on a sample of PBMCs. DNA for the CDR3: TGCAGCGTTGATCGGGACACTGAAGCTTTCTTT. Encoded protein: CSVDRDTEAFF.